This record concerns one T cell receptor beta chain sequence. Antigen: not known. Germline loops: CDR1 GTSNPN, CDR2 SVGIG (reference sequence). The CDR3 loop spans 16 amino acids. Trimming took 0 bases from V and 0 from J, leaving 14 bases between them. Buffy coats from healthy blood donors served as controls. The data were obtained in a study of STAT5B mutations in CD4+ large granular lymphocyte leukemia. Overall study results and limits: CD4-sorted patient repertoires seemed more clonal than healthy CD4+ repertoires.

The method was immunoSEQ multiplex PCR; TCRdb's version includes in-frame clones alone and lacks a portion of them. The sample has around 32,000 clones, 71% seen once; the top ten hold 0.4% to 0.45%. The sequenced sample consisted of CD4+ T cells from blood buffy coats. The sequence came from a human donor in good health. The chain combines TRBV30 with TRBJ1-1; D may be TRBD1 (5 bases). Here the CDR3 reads CAWSVIRGRMNTEAFF. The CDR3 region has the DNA TGTGCCTGGAGTGTAATAAGGGGCAGGATGAACACTGAAGCTTTCTTT.